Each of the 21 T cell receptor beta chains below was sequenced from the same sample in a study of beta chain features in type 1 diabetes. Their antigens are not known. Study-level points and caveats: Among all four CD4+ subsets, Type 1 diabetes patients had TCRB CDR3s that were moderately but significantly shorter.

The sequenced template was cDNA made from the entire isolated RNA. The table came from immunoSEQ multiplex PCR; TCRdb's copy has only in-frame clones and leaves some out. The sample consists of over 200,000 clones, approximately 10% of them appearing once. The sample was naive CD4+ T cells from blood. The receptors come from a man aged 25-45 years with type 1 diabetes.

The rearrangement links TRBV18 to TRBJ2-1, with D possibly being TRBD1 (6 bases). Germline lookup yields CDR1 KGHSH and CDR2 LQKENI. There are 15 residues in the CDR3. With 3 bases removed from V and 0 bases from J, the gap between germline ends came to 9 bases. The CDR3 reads CASSPTGSSYNEQFF. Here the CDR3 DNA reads TGTGCCAGCTCACCCACAGGGAGCTCCTACAATGAGCAGTTCTTC.

As DNA, the CDR3 is TGTGCCAGCATGCTACCGGGACAGGCGAGGTACACCTTC. It codes for CASMLPGQARYTF. The V call is TRBV6-5, the J call TRBJ1-2; 8 positions match TRBD1. The length of the CDR3 is 13 residues. The junction had 12 bases not matched to a gene; V was cut back by 7 bases and J by 11 bases. Germline loops: CDR1 MNHEY, CDR2 SVGAGI.

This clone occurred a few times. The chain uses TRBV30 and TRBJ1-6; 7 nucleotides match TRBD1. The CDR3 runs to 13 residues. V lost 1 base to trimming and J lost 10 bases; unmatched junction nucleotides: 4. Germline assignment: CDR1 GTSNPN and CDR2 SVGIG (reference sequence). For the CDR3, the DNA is TGTGCCTGGAGTGAACAACAGGGGTCACCCCTCCACTTT. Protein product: CAWSEQQGSPLHF.

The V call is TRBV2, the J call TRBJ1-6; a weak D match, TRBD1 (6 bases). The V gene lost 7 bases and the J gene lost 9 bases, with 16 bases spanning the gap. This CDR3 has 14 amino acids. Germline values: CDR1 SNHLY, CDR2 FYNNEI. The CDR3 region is CASTEVQGGSPLHF. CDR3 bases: TGTGCCAGCACAGAGGTACAGGGTGGTTCACCCCTCCACTTT.

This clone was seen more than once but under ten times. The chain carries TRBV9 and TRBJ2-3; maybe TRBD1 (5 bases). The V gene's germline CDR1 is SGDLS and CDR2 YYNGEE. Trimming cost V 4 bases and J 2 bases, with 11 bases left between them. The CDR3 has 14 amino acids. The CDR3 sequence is CASSFAGITDTQYF. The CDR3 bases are TGTGCCAGCAGCTTCGCAGGGATCACAGATACGCAGTATTTT.

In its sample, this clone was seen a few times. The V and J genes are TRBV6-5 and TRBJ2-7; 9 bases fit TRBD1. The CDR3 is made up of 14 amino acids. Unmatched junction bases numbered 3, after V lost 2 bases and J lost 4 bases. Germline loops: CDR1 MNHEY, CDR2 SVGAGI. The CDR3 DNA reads TGTGCCAGCAGTTACGGGACAGGGTTTTACGAGCAGTACTTC. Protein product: CASSYGTGFYEQYF.

Here the CDR3 reads CASSPRTGKNTGELFF. CDR3 nucleotides: TGTGCCAGCAGCCCTAGGACAGGAAAAAACACCGGGGAGCTGTTTTTT. The V call is TRBV9, the J call TRBJ2-2; 7 nucleotides line up with TRBD1. V lost 4 bases, J lost 2 bases, and 8 bases stayed unmatched. The CDR3 length is 16 residues. Germline V gene sequence: CDR1 SGDLS, CDR2 YYNGEE.

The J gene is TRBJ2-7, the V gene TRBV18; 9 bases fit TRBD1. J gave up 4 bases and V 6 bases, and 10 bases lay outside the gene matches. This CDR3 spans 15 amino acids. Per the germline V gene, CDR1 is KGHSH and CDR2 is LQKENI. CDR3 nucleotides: TGTGCCAGCTCTTCCGGGACAGGGCCTCGGTACGAGCAGTACTTC. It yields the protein CASSSGTGPRYEQYF.

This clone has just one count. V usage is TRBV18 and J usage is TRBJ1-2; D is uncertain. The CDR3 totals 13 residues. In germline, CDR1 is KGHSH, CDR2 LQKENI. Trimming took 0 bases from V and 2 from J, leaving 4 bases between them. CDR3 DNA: TGTGCCAGCTCACCACCGCAGAACTATGGCTACACCTTC. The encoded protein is CASSPPQNYGYTF.

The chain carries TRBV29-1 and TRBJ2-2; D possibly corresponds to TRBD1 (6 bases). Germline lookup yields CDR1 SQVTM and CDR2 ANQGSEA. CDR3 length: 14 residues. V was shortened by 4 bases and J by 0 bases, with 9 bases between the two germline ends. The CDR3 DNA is TGCAGCGTTGTTACAGGGCCGAACACCGGGGAGCTGTTTTTT. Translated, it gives CSVVTGPNTGELFF.

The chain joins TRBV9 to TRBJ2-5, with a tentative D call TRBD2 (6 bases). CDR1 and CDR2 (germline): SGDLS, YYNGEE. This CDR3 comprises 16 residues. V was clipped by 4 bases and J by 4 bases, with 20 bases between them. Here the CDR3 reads CASSPRLGLARETQYF. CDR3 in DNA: TGTGCCAGCAGCCCCCGACTAGGTTTGGCCCGAGAGACCCAGTACTTC.

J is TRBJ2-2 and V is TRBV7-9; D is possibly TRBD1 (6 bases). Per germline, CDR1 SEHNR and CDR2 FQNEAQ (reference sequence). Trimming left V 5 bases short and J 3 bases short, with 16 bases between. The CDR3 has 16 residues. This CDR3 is CASSQTGMVDTGELFF. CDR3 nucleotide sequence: TGTGCCAGCAGCCAAACAGGGATGGTAGACACCGGGGAGCTGTTTTTT.

CDR3 residues: CASKWDSGYQETQYF. CDR3 nucleotides: TGTGCCAGCAAATGGGATAGCGGGTACCAAGAGACCCAGTACTTC. The chain carries TRBV28 and TRBJ2-5, with 7 bases identical to TRBD2. There are 15 residues in the CDR3. CDR1 MDHEN and CDR2 SYDVKM come from the germline V gene. The ends lost 7 bases at V and 0 bases at J; junction bases unmatched: 8.

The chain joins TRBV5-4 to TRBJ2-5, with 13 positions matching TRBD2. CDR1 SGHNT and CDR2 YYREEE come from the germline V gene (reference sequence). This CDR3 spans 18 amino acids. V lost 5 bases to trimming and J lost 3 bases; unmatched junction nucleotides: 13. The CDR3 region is CASRGLAGSHSIKETQYF. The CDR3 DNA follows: TGTGCCAGCAGGGGACTAGCGGGGTCCCATAGTATTAAAGAGACCCAGTACTTC.

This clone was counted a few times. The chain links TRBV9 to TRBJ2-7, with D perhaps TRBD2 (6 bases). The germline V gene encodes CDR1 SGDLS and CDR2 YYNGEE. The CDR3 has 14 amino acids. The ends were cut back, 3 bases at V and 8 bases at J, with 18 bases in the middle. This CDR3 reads CASSGAGPGPQQYF. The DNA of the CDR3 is TGTGCCAGCAGCGGGGCGGGGCCAGGCCCCCAGCAGTACTTC.

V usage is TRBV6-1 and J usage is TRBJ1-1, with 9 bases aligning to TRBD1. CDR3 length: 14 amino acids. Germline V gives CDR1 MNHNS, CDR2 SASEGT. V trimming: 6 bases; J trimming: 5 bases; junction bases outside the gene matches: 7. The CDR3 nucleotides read TGTGCCAGCAGCGCAGGACAGGGGAATACTGAAGCTTTCTTT. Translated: CASSAGQGNTEAFF.

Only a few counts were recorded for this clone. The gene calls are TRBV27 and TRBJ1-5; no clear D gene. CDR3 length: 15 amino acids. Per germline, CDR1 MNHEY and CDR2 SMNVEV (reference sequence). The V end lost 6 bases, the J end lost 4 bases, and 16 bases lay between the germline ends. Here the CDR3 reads CASSPRVGGNQPQHF. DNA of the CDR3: TGTGCCAGCAGCCCACGGGTCGGCGGGAATCAGCCCCAGCATTTT.

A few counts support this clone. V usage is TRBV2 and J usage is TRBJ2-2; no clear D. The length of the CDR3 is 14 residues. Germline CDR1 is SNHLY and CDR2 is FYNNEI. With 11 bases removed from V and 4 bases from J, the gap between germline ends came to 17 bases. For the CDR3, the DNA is TGTGCCTCCCGGTACGGGTTGGGCACCGGGGAGCTGTTTTTT. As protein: CASRYGLGTGELFF.

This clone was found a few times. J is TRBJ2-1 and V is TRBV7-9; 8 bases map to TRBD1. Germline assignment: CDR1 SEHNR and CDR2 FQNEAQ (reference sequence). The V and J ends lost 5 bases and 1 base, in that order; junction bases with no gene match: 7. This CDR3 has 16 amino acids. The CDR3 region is CASSPRTGWSYNEQFF. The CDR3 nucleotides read TGTGCCAGCAGCCCCCGGACAGGGTGGTCCTACAATGAGCAGTTCTTC.

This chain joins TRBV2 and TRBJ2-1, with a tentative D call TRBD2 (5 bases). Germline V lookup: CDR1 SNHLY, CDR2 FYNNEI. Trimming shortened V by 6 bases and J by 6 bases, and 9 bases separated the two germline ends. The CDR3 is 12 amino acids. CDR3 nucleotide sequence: TGTGCCAGCAGGGAGGTTTTCAATGAGCAGTTCTTC. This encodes CASREVFNEQFF.

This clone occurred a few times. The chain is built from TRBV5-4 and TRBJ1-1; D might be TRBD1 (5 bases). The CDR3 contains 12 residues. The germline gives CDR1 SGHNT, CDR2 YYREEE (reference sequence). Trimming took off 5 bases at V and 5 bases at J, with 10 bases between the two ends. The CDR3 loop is CASSRRDTEAFF. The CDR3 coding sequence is TGTGCCAGCAGTCGCAGGGATACTGAAGCTTTCTTT.